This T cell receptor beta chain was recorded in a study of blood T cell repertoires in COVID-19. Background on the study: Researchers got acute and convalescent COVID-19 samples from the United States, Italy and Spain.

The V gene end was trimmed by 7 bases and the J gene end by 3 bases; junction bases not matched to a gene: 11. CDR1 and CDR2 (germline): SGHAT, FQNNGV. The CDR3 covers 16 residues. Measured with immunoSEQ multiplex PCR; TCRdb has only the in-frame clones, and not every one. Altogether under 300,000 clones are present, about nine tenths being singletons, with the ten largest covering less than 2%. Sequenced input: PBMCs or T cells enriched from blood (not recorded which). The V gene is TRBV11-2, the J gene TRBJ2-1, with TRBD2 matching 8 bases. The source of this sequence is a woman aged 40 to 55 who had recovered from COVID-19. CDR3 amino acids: CASKKIRGGIYNEQFF. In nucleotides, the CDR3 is TGTGCCAGCAAGAAGATCCGGGGGGGGATCTACAATGAGCAGTTCTTC.